This entry concerns a single T cell receptor beta chain. Its specificity is unknown. Other nucleotide sequences from this sample produce the same CDR3. Here immunoSEQ multiplex PCR was the method, and the copy in TCRdb shows in-frame clones only, minus some. The sample carries more than 2,000,000 clones, more than 85% recorded once. The record originates from a study of shared clonotypes between healthy human individuals. Turning to the study itself: There were three CD4 naive, three CD4 memory, two CD8 naive and one CD8 memory plates per donor. General observations from the study: Rarefaction revealed incomplete sorted-subset sequencing despite large depth.

Germline V CDR1 and CDR2: SGDLS, YYNGEE. Trimming removed 2 bases at V and 0 bases at J, with 8 bases between. This CDR3 spans 14 amino acids. This chain joins TRBV9 and TRBJ2-5, with D uncertain. The sequencing input was naive CD4+ T cells from PBMCs. Subset meaning: CD45RA+ positively selected. The TCR originated in a man between 18 and 35 years old in good health. Some clones in this sample may be carry-over from other donors' samples. DNA of the CDR3: TGTGCCAGCAGCGTGACTCCCTACCAAGAGACCCAGTACTTC. It is translated as CASSVTPYQETQYF.